Below are 18 T cell receptor beta chains sequenced from a single sample in a study of T cell responses to AZD1222 COVID-19 vaccine. Produced via immunoSEQ multiplex PCR; TCRdb's table is partial and in-frame only. The table shows roughly 100,000 clones, with around 89% occurring only once. Material: peripheral blood, obtained on day 0 of AZD1222 vaccination. These receptors were collected from an adult in good health.

This clone was found once. V usage is TRBV7-9 and J usage is TRBJ1-2, with a possible D match to TRBD1 (6 bases). Germline V CDR1 and CDR2: SEHNR, FQNEAQ (reference sequence). CDR3 length: 13 amino acids. The germline V and J ends were trimmed by 5 bases and 8 bases, with 15 bases remaining between them. CDR3 region: CASSPTGFVGYTF. The CDR3 coding sequence is TGTGCCAGCAGCCCGACAGGTTTTGTGGGCTACACCTTC. The full variable domain, completed using reference TRBV7-9 and TRBJ1-2, is DTGVSQNPRHKITKRGQNVTFRCDPISEHNRLYWYRQTLGQGPEFLTYFQNEAQLEKSRLLSDRFSAERPKGSFSTLEIQRTEQGDSAMYLCASSPTGFVGYTFGSGTRLTVV.

The rearrangement uses TRBV7-9 and TRBJ2-2, with a tentative D call TRBD2 (5 bases). Germline assignment: CDR1 SEHNR and CDR2 FQNEAQ (reference sequence). Between the trimmed V and J ends, which lost 4 bases and 6 bases, there was a span of 9 bases. The CDR3 is made up of 13 amino acids. For the CDR3, the DNA is TGTGCCAGCAGCTCGGACTGGGCCGGGGAGCTGTTTTTT. Protein product: CASSSDWAGELFF.

The V and J genes are TRBV29-1 and TRBJ2-7; 9 bases map to TRBD1. This CDR3 is built from 12 residues. CDR1 is SQVTM and CDR2 is ANQGSEA in the germline V gene. V dropped 5 bases and J dropped 5; count of bases not matched to a gene: 4. The CDR3 reads CSVHTGGNEQYF. The CDR3 DNA follows: TGCAGCGTTCACACAGGGGGCAACGAGCAGTACTTC.

The J gene is TRBJ1-4, the V gene TRBV6-1; D is undetermined. The CDR3 length is 13 residues. Trimming took 3 bases from V and 8 from J, leaving 10 bases between them. The V gene's germline CDR1 is MNHNS and CDR2 SASEGT. In DNA, the CDR3 is TGTGCCAGCAGTGAGTACCGACGGGAAAAACTGTTTTTT. It codes for CASSEYRREKLFF.

The chain recombines TRBV9 with TRBJ2-7; D perhaps matches TRBD2 (5 bases). CDR1 is SGDLS, CDR2 YYNGEE, per germline. CDR3 length equals 14 residues. V lost 0 bases and J lost 1, with 8 bases in between. CDR3 amino acids: CASSVGRRSYEQYF. The DNA of the CDR3 is TGTGCCAGCAGCGTAGGGCGGAGGTCCTACGAGCAGTACTTC.

The rearrangement joins TRBV24-1 to TRBJ2-7; D may match TRBD1 or TRBD2 (5 bases each). V was pared by 9 bases and J by 5 bases, with 13 bases between. The CDR3 is 12 amino acids. Germline V CDR1 and CDR2: KGHDR, SFDVKD. The CDR3 here is CATQAGRHEQYF. The CDR3 DNA is TGTGCCACCCAGGCAGGGAGACACGAGCAGTACTTC.

The V call is TRBV19, the J call TRBJ2-3; 10 bases map to TRBD2. V lost 3 bases, J lost 4 bases, and 10 bases stayed unmatched. There are 17 residues in the CDR3. Germline CDR1 is LNHDA and CDR2 is SQIVND (reference sequence). CDR3 loop: CASSMVGLAGVADTQYF. CDR3 nucleotides: TGTGCCAGTAGTATGGTCGGGCTAGCGGGAGTGGCAGATACGCAGTATTTT.

V gene TRBV5-6 combines with J gene TRBJ2-7; D uncertain. The germline CDR1 and CDR2 sequences are SGHDT and YYEEEE. With 0 bases removed from V and 2 bases from J, the gap between germline ends came to 12 bases. CDR3 length: 15 residues. CDR3 in DNA: TGTGCCAGCAGCTTGGGTCCGGCTGGAGCCTACGAGCAGTACTTC. The encoded protein is CASSLGPAGAYEQYF.

This clone was counted a single time. The chain couples TRBV29-1 to TRBJ2-3; D uncertain. The germline V and J ends were trimmed by 5 bases and 4 bases, with 16 bases remaining between them. The CDR3 consists of 14 residues. Germline assignment: CDR1 SQVTM and CDR2 ANQGSEA. CDR3 coding DNA: TGCAGCGTTCCCGGAGACGGAAGGGCAGATACGCAGTATTTT. Amino acid sequence: CSVPGDGRADTQYF.

This rearrangement joins TRBV28 to TRBJ2-3, with 9 bases identical to TRBD1. Germline CDR1 MDHEN, CDR2 SYDVKM. The CDR3 spans 14 residues. Trimming removed 7 bases from V and 5 bases from J; junction bases left unmatched: 7. Here the CDR3 reads CASTSPGQGDTQYF. CDR3 DNA sequence: TGTGCCAGCACCTCCCCGGGACAGGGAGATACGCAGTATTTT.

The chain joins TRBV5-5 to TRBJ2-2; D possibly corresponds to TRBD2 (5 bases). The germline CDR1 and CDR2 sequences are SGHKS and YYEKEE (reference sequence). This CDR3 contains 15 residues. Trimming took off 4 bases at V and 5 bases at J, with 15 bases between the two ends. CDR3 amino acids: CASSPHPGYTGELFF. The DNA of the CDR3 is TGTGCCAGCAGCCCGCACCCGGGGTATACCGGGGAGCTGTTTTTT.

This rearrangement joins TRBV28 to TRBJ1-5, with TRBD1 identical over 8 bases. Germline trimming cut 5 bases from V and 1 base from J; bases unmatched to any gene: 13. The germline CDR1 and CDR2 sequences are MDHEN and SYDVKM. The CDR3 is made up of 18 amino acids. The CDR3 DNA reads as TGTGCCAGCAGTATAGGACAGGGCGGGTCGGCGAGCAATCAGCCCCAGCATTTT. Its protein product is CASSIGQGGSASNQPQHF.

This chain joins TRBV27 and TRBJ2-7, with no clear D. The CDR3 contains 16 residues. Trimming took off 8 bases at V and 2 bases at J, with 22 bases between the two ends. Germline CDR1 and CDR2: MNHEY and SMNVEV (reference sequence). The CDR3 protein is CASRLRPGVTTYEQYF. CDR3 nucleotide sequence: TGTGCCAGCCGCCTTAGACCGGGTGTCACCACCTACGAGCAGTACTTC.

The chain links TRBV7-2 to TRBJ2-7; tentatively, D is TRBD2 (6 bases). Trimming stripped 0 bases from V and 0 bases from J, with 15 bases between. The germline gives CDR1 SGHTA, CDR2 FQGNSA. This CDR3 has 17 amino acids. The CDR3 here is CASSLAGRLGVSYEQYF. The CDR3 bases are TGTGCCAGCAGCTTAGCGGGGAGACTAGGGGTCTCCTACGAGCAGTACTTC.

V gene TRBV30 combines with J gene TRBJ1-2; D is unclear. The CDR3 has 12 amino acids. Trimming shortened V by 0 bases and J by 5 bases, and 7 bases separated the two germline ends. The germline V gene encodes CDR1 GTSNPN and CDR2 SVGIG (reference sequence). The CDR3, as DNA: TGTGCCTGGAGTGTATACGGGTATGGCTACACCTTC. Encoded protein: CAWSVYGYGYTF.

The chain uses TRBV5-6 and TRBJ2-2, with 12 bases lining up with TRBD1. Per germline, CDR1 SGHDT and CDR2 YYEEEE. The CDR3 totals 16 residues. V was pared by 0 bases and J by 7 bases, with 4 bases of the junction left unmatched. CDR3 sequence: CASSLAGQGASGELFF. CDR3 coding DNA: TGTGCCAGCAGCTTGGCGGGACAGGGGGCGAGCGGGGAGCTGTTTTTT.

The V gene is TRBV6-5, the J gene TRBJ2-2; D gene unclear. The CDR3 covers 13 residues. With 4 bases removed from V and 3 bases from J, the gap between germline ends came to 6 bases. Germline values: CDR1 MNHEY, CDR2 SVGAGI. The CDR3 coding sequence is TGTGCCAGCAGTTCCTCTTACACCGGGGAGCTGTTTTTT. This encodes CASSSSYTGELFF.

This chain uses TRBV7-3 with TRBJ2-1; TRBD2 is a possible D gene (6 bases). V lost 3 bases to trimming and J lost 2 bases, with 14 bases between them. Germline CDR1 reads SGHTA; CDR2 reads FQGTGA. The CDR3 contains 16 residues. Here the CDR3 DNA reads TGTGCCAGCAGCTTCAGAGGCGGAGGGGCCTACAATGAGCAGTTCTTC. Its protein product is CASSFRGGGAYNEQFF.